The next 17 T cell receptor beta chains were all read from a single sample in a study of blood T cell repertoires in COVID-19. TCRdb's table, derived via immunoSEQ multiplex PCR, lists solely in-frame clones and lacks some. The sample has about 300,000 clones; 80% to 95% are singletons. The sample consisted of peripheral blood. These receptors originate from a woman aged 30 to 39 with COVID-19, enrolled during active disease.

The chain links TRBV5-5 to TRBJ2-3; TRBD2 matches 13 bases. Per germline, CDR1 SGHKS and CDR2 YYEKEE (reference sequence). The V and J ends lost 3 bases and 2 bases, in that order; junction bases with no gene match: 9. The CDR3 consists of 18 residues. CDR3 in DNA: TGTGCCAGCAGCTCCCGGACTAGCGGGAGAACCATCACAGATACGCAGTATTTT. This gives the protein CASSSRTSGRTITDTQYF.

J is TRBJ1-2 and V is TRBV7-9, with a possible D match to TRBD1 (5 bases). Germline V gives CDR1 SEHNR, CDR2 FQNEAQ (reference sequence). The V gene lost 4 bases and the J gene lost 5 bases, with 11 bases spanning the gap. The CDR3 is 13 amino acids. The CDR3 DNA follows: TGTGCCAGCAGCTCTGGACAAGATTATGGCTACACCTTC. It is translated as CASSSGQDYGYTF.

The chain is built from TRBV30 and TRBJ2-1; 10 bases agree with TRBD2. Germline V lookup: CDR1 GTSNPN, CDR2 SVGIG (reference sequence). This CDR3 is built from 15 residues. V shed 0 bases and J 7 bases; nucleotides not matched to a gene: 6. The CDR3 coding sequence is TGTGCCTGGAGTGTACGAAGCGGGAGGGCTAATGAGCAGTTCTTC. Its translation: CAWSVRSGRANEQFF.

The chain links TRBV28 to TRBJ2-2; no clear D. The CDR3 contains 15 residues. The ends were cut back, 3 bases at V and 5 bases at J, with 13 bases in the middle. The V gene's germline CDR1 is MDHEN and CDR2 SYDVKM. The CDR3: CASSFEPLRTGELFF. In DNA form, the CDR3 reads TGTGCCAGCAGTTTTGAGCCCCTCCGAACCGGGGAGCTGTTTTTT.

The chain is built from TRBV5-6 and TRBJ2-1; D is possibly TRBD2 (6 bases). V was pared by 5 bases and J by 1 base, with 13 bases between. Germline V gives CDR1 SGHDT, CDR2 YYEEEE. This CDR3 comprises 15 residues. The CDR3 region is CASRTGLKSYNEQFF. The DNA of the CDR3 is TGTGCCAGCAGAACGGGACTTAAATCCTACAATGAGCAGTTCTTC.

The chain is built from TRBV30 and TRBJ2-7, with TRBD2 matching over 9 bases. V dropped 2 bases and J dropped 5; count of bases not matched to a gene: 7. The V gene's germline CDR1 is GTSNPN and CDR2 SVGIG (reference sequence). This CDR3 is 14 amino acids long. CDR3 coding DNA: TGTGCCTGGAGTCCCATAGCGGGAGTGGACGAGCAGTACTTC. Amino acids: CAWSPIAGVDEQYF.

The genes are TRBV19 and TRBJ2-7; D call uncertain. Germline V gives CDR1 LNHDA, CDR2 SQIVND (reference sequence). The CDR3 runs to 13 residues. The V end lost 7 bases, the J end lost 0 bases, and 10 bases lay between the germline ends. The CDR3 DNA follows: TGTGCCAGTATGAGCAGGCACTCCTACGAGCAGTACTTC. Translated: CASMSRHSYEQYF.

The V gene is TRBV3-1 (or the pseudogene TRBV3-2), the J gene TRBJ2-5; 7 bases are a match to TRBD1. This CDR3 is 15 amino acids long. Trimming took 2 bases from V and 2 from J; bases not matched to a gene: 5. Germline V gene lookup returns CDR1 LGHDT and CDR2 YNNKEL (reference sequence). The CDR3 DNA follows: TGTGCCAGCAGCCAATGGGACAGCCAGCAAGAGACCCAGTACTTC. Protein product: CASSQWDSQQETQYF.

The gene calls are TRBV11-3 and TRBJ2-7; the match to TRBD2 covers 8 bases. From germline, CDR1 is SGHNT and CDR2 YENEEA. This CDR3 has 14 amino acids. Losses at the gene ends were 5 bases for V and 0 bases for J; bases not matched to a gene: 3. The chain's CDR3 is CASSVSGSSYEQYF. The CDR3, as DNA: TGTGCCAGCAGCGTAAGCGGGAGCTCCTACGAGCAGTACTTC.

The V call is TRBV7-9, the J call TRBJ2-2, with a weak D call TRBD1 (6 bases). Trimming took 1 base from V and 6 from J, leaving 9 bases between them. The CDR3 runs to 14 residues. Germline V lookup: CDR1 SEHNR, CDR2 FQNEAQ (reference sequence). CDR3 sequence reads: CASSLGGTPGELFF. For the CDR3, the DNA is TGTGCCAGCAGCTTAGGAGGGACACCCGGGGAGCTGTTTTTT.

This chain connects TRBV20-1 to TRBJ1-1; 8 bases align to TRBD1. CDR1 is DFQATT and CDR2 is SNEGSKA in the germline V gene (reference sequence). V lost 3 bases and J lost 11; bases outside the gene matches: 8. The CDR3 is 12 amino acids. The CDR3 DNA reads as TGCAGTGCTAGTTCAGGGGGCAAGGCGGCTTTCTTT. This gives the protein CSASSGGKAAFF.

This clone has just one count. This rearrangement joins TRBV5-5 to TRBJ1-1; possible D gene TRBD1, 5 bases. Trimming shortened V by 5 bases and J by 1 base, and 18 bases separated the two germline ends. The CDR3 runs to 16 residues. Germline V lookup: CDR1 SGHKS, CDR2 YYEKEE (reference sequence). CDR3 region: CASSYTPGLKNTEAFF. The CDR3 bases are TGTGCCAGCAGTTACACCCCGGGACTGAAGAACACTGAAGCTTTCTTT.

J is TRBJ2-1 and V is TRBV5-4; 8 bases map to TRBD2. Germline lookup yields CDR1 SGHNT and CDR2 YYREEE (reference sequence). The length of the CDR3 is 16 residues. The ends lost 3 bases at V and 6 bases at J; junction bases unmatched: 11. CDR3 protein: CASSYPLAGTSNEQFF. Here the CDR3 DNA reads TGTGCCAGCAGCTACCCGTTAGCGGGAACTAGCAATGAGCAGTTCTTC.

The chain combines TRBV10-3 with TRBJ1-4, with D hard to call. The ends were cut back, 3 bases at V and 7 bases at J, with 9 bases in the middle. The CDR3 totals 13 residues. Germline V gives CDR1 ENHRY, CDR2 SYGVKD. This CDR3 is CAISDTLSEKLFF. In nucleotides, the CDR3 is TGTGCCATCAGTGACACGTTGAGTGAAAAACTGTTTTTT.

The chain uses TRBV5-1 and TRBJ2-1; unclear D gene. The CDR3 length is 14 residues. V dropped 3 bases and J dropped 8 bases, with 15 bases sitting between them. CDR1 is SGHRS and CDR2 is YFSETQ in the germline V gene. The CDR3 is CASSSTAFRDEQFF. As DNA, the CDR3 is TGCGCCAGCAGCTCCACCGCCTTTCGGGATGAGCAGTTCTTC.

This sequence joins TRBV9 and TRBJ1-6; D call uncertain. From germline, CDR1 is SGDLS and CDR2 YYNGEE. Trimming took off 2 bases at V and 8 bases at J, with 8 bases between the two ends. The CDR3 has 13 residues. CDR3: CASSVTADSPLHF. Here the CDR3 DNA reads TGTGCCAGCAGCGTCACAGCAGATTCACCCCTCCACTTT.

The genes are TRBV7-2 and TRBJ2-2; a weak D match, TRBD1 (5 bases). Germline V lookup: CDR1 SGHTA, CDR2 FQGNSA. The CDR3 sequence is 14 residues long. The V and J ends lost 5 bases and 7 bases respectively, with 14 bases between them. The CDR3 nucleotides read TGTGCCAGCAGCCGGCCGGACACTGGCGGGGAGCTGTTTTTT. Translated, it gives CASSRPDTGGELFF.